Below are 27 T cell receptor beta chains sequenced from a single sample in a study of cytomegalovirus exposure and HLA in healthy donors. PCR employed 60 Vbeta and 13 Jbeta primers. Generated by immunoSEQ multiplex PCR, the TCRdb table keeps only in-frame clones and is missing some. The sample includes 85,000 to 100,000 clones, 55% to 75% seen only once; the top ten take 3.2%. The source material was PBMCs. These TCRs come from a man between 60 and 75 years old in good health and CMV-seronegative.

This chain joins TRBV5-6 and TRBJ2-1, with D perhaps TRBD1 (6 bases). The CDR3 loop spans 13 amino acids. Trimming pared 1 base from V and 10 bases from J, leaving 12 bases between. Germline V lookup: CDR1 SGHDT, CDR2 YYEEEE. The CDR3 protein is CASSLLQGREQFF. The CDR3 region has the DNA TGTGCCAGCAGCTTGCTACAGGGAAGAGAGCAGTTCTTC. Using reference TRBV5-6 and TRBJ2-1 for the parts outside the CDR3, the full variable domain is DAGVTQSPTHLIKTRGQQVTLRCSPKSGHDTVSWYQQALGQGPQFIFQYYEEEERQRGNFPDRFSGHQFPNYSSELNVNALLLGDSALYLCASSLLQGREQFFGPGTRLTVL.

This clone was recorded once. The CDR3 region is CASSHNAGLAEAFF. In DNA, the CDR3 is TGTGCCAGCAGCCACAACGCGGGGCTGGCTGAAGCTTTCTTT. V is TRBV14 and J is TRBJ1-1; D might be TRBD1 (5 bases). CDR3 length: 14 residues. Germline-derived CDR1 and CDR2 are SGHDN and FVKESK. Trimming removed 3 bases from V and 6 bases from J, with 14 bases in between.

The J gene is TRBJ1-1, the V gene TRBV9; perhaps TRBD1 as D (5 bases). The V and J ends lost 0 bases and 5 bases respectively, with 11 bases between them. The CDR3 runs to 14 residues. Per germline, CDR1 SGDLS and CDR2 YYNGEE. The CDR3 sequence is CASSVGRARTEAFF. The CDR3 DNA reads TGTGCCAGCAGCGTAGGCAGGGCTAGGACTGAAGCTTTCTTT.

In its sample, this clone was seen a few times. The chain is built from TRBV28 and TRBJ2-3; D is unclear. The CDR3 is 12 amino acids. Trimming shortened V by 3 bases and J by 7 bases, and 8 bases separated the two germline ends. Germline CDR1 and CDR2: MDHEN and SYDVKM. This CDR3 reads CASSFPTNTQYF. The CDR3 DNA reads as TGTGCCAGCAGTTTCCCGACAAATACGCAGTATTTT.

The rearrangement uses TRBV10-3 and TRBJ1-2, with D unresolved. The CDR3 is 13 residues long. Between the trimmed V and J ends, which lost 3 bases and 5 bases, there was a span of 10 bases. Germline V gives CDR1 ENHRY, CDR2 SYGVKD. The CDR3 sequence: CAISEARQYGYTF. Written as DNA, the CDR3 is TGTGCCATCAGTGAAGCTAGGCAATATGGCTACACCTTC.

The chain uses TRBV5-1 and TRBJ2-4, with D possibly TRBD2 on 5 matching bases. The CDR3 length is 11 residues. Germline CDR1 and CDR2: SGHRS and YFSETQ. Trimming removed 7 bases at V and 6 bases at J, with 8 bases between. The CDR3, as DNA: TGCGCCAGCCGGGATGGAAACATTCAGTACTTC. It is translated as CASRDGNIQYF.

The rearrangement uses TRBV9 and TRBJ1-2, with 10 positions matching TRBD1. The length of the CDR3 is 15 residues. V lost 3 bases to trimming and J lost 8 bases; unmatched junction nucleotides: 10. Germline CDR1 reads SGDLS; CDR2 reads YYNGEE. The CDR3 nucleotides are TGTGCCAGCAGCGCTCGGACAGGGGGGTCGAGCGGCTACACCTTC. Protein sequence: CASSARTGGSSGYTF.

The chain recombines TRBV20-1 with TRBJ2-5; D is perhaps TRBD2 (6 bases). Trimming took off 7 bases at V and 2 bases at J, with 8 bases between the two ends. The CDR3 extends over 11 amino acids. Germline values: CDR1 DFQATT, CDR2 SNEGSKA (reference sequence). CDR3 amino acids: CSVGGQETQYF. The CDR3, as DNA: TGCAGTGTTGGGGGGCAAGAGACCCAGTACTTC.

CDR3 in amino acids: CASNYAGDGYTF. CDR3 DNA sequence: TGTGCCAGCAATTATGCAGGGGATGGCTACACCTTC. This chain links TRBV2 with TRBJ1-2, with D perhaps matching TRBD1 (6 bases). Per the germline V gene, CDR1 is SNHLY and CDR2 is FYNNEI. V lost 7 bases and J 6 bases, leaving 12 bases between the germline ends. The CDR3 runs 12 residues.

The chain uses TRBV25-1 and TRBJ2-5; 9 nucleotides line up with TRBD1. The DNA end lines up better with TRBJ2-7; the J call may be wrong. Per germline, CDR1 MGHDK and CDR2 SYGVNS. The CDR3 loop spans 17 amino acids. The CDR3 region has the DNA TGTGCCAGCGCTCTGACAGGGGGGTCCGCGGGGACCTACGAGCAGTACTTC. Its translation: CASALTGGSAGTYEQYF.

Notes on this clone: The sample carries other DNA sequences with the same CDR3. The chain is built from TRBV7-9 and TRBJ2-1; 10 bases are a match to TRBD2. The ends lost 6 bases at V and 4 bases at J; junction bases unmatched: 0. The CDR3 totals 13 residues. In germline, CDR1 is SEHNR, CDR2 FQNEAQ (reference sequence). CDR3 DNA: TGTGCCAGCAGACTAGCGGGGTACAATGAGCAGTTCTTC. Translation: CASRLAGYNEQFF.

The rearrangement joins TRBV5-1 to TRBJ2-7, with 8 bases matching TRBD2. CDR1 and CDR2 (germline): SGHRS, YFSETQ. The V segment lost 3 bases and the J segment 4 bases; nucleotides outside the gene matches: 12. The CDR3 totals 16 residues. CDR3 amino acids: CASSSLGAGGIYEQYF. CDR3 coding DNA: TGCGCCAGCAGCTCCCTCGGCGCGGGGGGCATTTACGAGCAGTACTTC.

With respect to this clone: Other nucleotide sequences from this sample produce the same CDR3. The J gene is TRBJ1-5, the V gene TRBV19; perhaps TRBD1 as D (5 bases). The germline V gene has CDR1 LNHDA and CDR2 SQIVND (reference sequence). This CDR3 contains 14 residues. V shed 1 base and J shed 6 bases, with 10 bases lying between them. The CDR3 loop is CASSIVGVGQPQHF. As DNA, the CDR3 is TGTGCCAGTAGTATAGTAGGGGTGGGTCAGCCCCAGCATTTT.

The V call is TRBV5-6, the J call TRBJ2-5; D is unclear. This CDR3 contains 13 residues. Per germline, CDR1 SGHDT and CDR2 YYEEEE. The V gene lost 3 bases and the J gene lost 4 bases, with 10 bases spanning the gap. CDR3 nucleotide sequence: TGTGCCAGCAGCTCCCCCTCTTCAGAGACCCAGTACTTC. Translated, it gives CASSSPSSETQYF. Full variable domain (rest looked up from reference TRBV5-6 and TRBJ2-5): DAGVTQSPTHLIKTRGQQVTLRCSPKSGHDTVSWYQQALGQGPQFIFQYYEEEERQRGNFPDRFSGHQFPNYSSELNVNALLLGDSALYLCASSSPSSETQYFGPGTRLLVL.

This clone was counted a few times. The chain links TRBV7-9 to TRBJ2-4; D unclear. Looked up from germline, CDR1 is SEHNR and CDR2 is FQNEAQ (reference sequence). Trimming shortened V by 7 bases and J by 8 bases, and 9 bases separated the two germline ends. The CDR3 sequence is 11 residues long. Written as DNA, the CDR3 is TGTGCCAGCACCCCCGGAGACATTCAGTACTTC. As protein: CASTPGDIQYF.

The chain uses TRBV7-9 and TRBJ1-5; TRBD1 aligns across 9 bases. With 1 base clipped from V and 7 bases from J, the junction kept 2 bases outside the gene matches. Per germline, CDR1 SEHNR and CDR2 FQNEAQ (reference sequence). The CDR3 runs to 14 residues. The chain's CDR3 is CASSLVGQGQPQHF. CDR3 coding DNA: TGTGCCAGCAGCTTAGTGGGACAGGGCCAGCCCCAGCATTTT.

The V gene is TRBV5-1, the J gene TRBJ1-3; a possible D gene is TRBD1 (5 bases). V lost 8 bases and J 1 base, leaving 7 bases between the germline ends. The germline V gene has CDR1 SGHRS and CDR2 YFSETQ. The CDR3 consists of 12 residues. CDR3 sequence (DNA): TGCGCCAGTAACAGGTCTGGAAACACCATATATTTT. This codes for CASNRSGNTIYF.

The gene calls are TRBV10-2 and TRBJ2-7, with 8 positions matching TRBD1. V trimming: 6 bases; J trimming: 2 bases; junction bases outside the gene matches: 9. CDR3 length equals 15 residues. Per germline, CDR1 WSHSY and CDR2 SAAADI. In DNA, the CDR3 is TGCGCCAGCAGGAAAACTGGACAGGGTACCTACGAGCAGTACTTC. Protein sequence: CASRKTGQGTYEQYF.

This clone was recorded only once. The CDR3 here is CASSQKAVTYEQYF. DNA of the CDR3: TGTGCCAGCAGCCAGAAAGCGGTAACCTACGAGCAGTACTTC. V gene TRBV14 combines with J gene TRBJ2-5, with a possible D match to TRBD2 (5 bases). The last part of the DNA fits TRBJ2-7 better; the J call may be wrong. The CDR3 sequence is 14 residues long. The V gene's germline CDR1 is SGHDN and CDR2 FVKESK.

The chain has TRBV10-1 and TRBJ2-2; D is unresolved. There are 16 residues in the CDR3. Germline-derived CDR1 and CDR2 are WNHNN and SYGVQD (reference sequence). Deletions cut 0 bases from V and 1 base from J, with 9 bases between. CDR3 in DNA: TGCGCCAGCAGTGAGTCGGGCAGGTGGAACACCGGGGAGCTGTTTTTT. Its translation is CASSESGRWNTGELFF.

V and J are TRBV21-1 and TRBJ1-2. TRBV21-1 is noted as a pseudogene. The CDR3 contains 11 residues. Written as DNA, the CDR3 is TGTGCCAGCAGCAAAGGCGCTAGCTACACCTTC. Protein: CASSKGASYTF.

This clone appeared a single time. The V call is TRBV4-1, the J call TRBJ2-2, with a weak D call TRBD2 (6 bases). Germline CDR1 reads MGHRA; CDR2 reads YSYEKL. The CDR3 has 17 residues. The V end lost 0 bases, the J end lost 4 bases, and 15 bases lay between the germline ends. The CDR3 loop reads CASSQEGGGVPTGELFF. CDR3 bases: TGCGCCAGCAGCCAAGAAGGTGGAGGGGTCCCCACCGGGGAGCTGTTTTTT.

Here the CDR3 DNA reads TGTGCCAGTAGTATGACAGGTTCTTGGAATGAGCAGTTCTTC. It specifies CASSMTGSWNEQFF. The rearrangement uses TRBV19 and TRBJ2-1; D possibly corresponds to TRBD1 (6 bases). This CDR3 is built from 14 residues. Trimming took 3 bases from V and 7 from J, leaving 13 bases between them. The V gene's germline CDR1 is LNHDA and CDR2 SQIVND (reference sequence).

The chain couples TRBV5-1 to TRBJ2-7; a weak D match, TRBD2 (6 bases). Germline V gene data show CDR1 as SGHRS and CDR2 as YFSETQ. This CDR3 has 16 residues. V gave up 1 base and J gave up 3 bases, with 17 bases separating them. The CDR3: CASSLIRAGRRYEQYF. Written as DNA, the CDR3 is TGCGCCAGCAGCTTGATACGTGCGGGGCGGCGCTACGAGCAGTACTTC.

The chain is built from TRBV5-1 and TRBJ1-6, with a weak D call TRBD1 (6 bases). Germline values: CDR1 SGHRS, CDR2 YFSETQ. Trimming removed 2 bases from V and 6 bases from J, with 15 bases in between. This CDR3 has 16 residues. CDR3 sequence reads: CASSFSTQGSNSPLHF. Written as DNA, the CDR3 is TGCGCCAGCAGCTTTAGCACACAGGGTTCTAATTCACCCCTCCACTTT. Drawing the rest from reference TRBV5-1 and TRBJ1-6, the complete variable domain is KAGVTQTPRYLIKTRGQQVTLSCSPISGHRSVSWYQQTPGQGLQFLFEYFSETQRNKGNFPGRFSGRQFSNSRSEMNVSTLELGDSALYLCASSFSTQGSNSPLHFGNGTRLTVT.

The CDR3 DNA follows: TGTGCCAGCAGTGAAGCAAGGGGAACAGGGGATGACTACACCTTC. It translates to CASSEARGTGDDYTF. The chain has TRBV2 and TRBJ1-2; the match to TRBD1 covers 7 bases. CDR1 is SNHLY and CDR2 is FYNNEI in the germline V gene. V was clipped by 0 bases and J by 10 bases; unmatched bases: 11. The CDR3 sequence is 15 residues long.

There are a few counts of this clone. The rearrangement uses TRBV25-1 and TRBJ1-6; no reliable D call. Germline lookup yields CDR1 MGHDK and CDR2 SYGVNS. Between the trimmed V and J ends, which lost 3 bases and 5 bases, there was a span of 8 bases. The CDR3 has 14 amino acids. The DNA for the CDR3 is TGTGCCAGCAGTGATGTCCGTGATAATTCACCCCTCCACTTT. The encoded protein is CASSDVRDNSPLHF. The full variable domain, its missing parts supplied by reference TRBV25-1 and TRBJ1-6, is EADIYQTPRYLVIGTGKKITLECSQTMGHDKMYWYQQDPGMELHLIHYSYGVNSTEKGDLSSESTVSRIRTEHFPLTLESARPSHTSQYLCASSDVRDNSPLHFGNGTRLTVT.